The 20 T cell receptor beta chains below all came from one sample that was sequenced in a study of shared clonotypes between healthy human individuals. Using immunoSEQ multiplex PCR, the repertoire was profiled, and TCRdb retains in-frame clones only, with some absent. Here the sample spans around 560,000 clones, 85% to 95% being singletons. It was CD45RO-negative cells, positively selected for CCR7, that made up naive CD8 cells, with terminally differentiated effector memory CD45RA+ cells excluded. The sample consisted of naive CD8+ T cells sorted from blood. The receptors stem from a woman in her 30s in good health.

The V call is TRBV19, the J call TRBJ2-5, with D perhaps being TRBD1 or TRBD2 (5 bases each). Trimming shortened V by 4 bases and J by 4 bases, and 13 bases separated the two germline ends. The CDR3 spans 14 residues. Germline V lookup: CDR1 LNHDA, CDR2 SQIVND (reference sequence). The CDR3 protein is CASSTRDPRETQYF. In nucleotides, the CDR3 is TGTGCCAGTAGTACCCGGGACCCACGAGAGACCCAGTACTTC.

The rearrangement uses TRBV10-2 and TRBJ2-2, with D possibly being TRBD1 or TRBD2 (5 bases each). The CDR3 runs 13 residues. Germline V gene lookup returns CDR1 WSHSY and CDR2 SAAADI. Trimming stripped 9 bases from V and 2 bases from J, with 10 bases between. The CDR3 sequence: CASRDDNTGELFF. The CDR3 region has the DNA TGCGCCAGTAGGGACGATAACACCGGGGAGCTGTTTTTT.

The chain recombines TRBV11-2 with TRBJ2-3; D gene unclear. The germline V gene has CDR1 SGHAT and CDR2 FQNNGV. Trimming pared 4 bases from V and 2 bases from J, leaving 7 bases between. This CDR3 has 13 amino acids. The CDR3 reads CASSSRDTDTQYF. As DNA, the CDR3 is TGTGCCAGCAGCTCTAGGGACACAGATACGCAGTATTTT.

Points on this clone: The sample has other DNA sequences that encode this CDR3 too. This sequence joins TRBV27 and TRBJ2-1, with 14 nucleotides matching TRBD2. The CDR3 is 15 amino acids. Germline V gene data show CDR1 as MNHEY and CDR2 as SMNVEV (reference sequence). V lost 4 bases to trimming and J lost 7 bases; unmatched junction nucleotides: 3. In nucleotides, the CDR3 is TGTGCCAGCAGTTCCGGGACTAGCGGGAGTAATGAGCAGTTCTTC. Protein product: CASSSGTSGSNEQFF.

The chain couples TRBV6-1 to TRBJ2-7; tentatively, D is TRBD1 or TRBD2 (6 bases each). Looked up from germline, CDR1 is MNHNS and CDR2 is SASEGT. With 5 bases removed from V and 5 bases from J, the gap between germline ends came to 16 bases. This CDR3 is built from 14 residues. The CDR3 sequence is CASSSYKEGDEQYF. CDR3 bases: TGTGCCAGCAGTTCCTACAAGGAGGGGGACGAGCAGTACTTC.

The chain links TRBV15 to TRBJ2-7; 7 bases match TRBD2. CDR1 and CDR2 from the germline V gene are LNHNV and YYDKDF (reference sequence). The CDR3 loop spans 17 amino acids. V lost 1 base and J lost 0; bases outside the gene matches: 9. This CDR3 is CATSRGLREGSSYEQYF. The DNA of the CDR3 is TGTGCCACCAGCAGAGGACTCAGGGAGGGGAGCTCCTACGAGCAGTACTTC.

This chain links TRBV2 with TRBJ2-4, with 7 bases fitting TRBD2. Trimming at V came to 7 bases and at J to 2 bases, leaving 5 bases not matched to a gene. This CDR3 has 14 amino acids. Germline CDR1 SNHLY, CDR2 FYNNEI. The CDR3 nucleotides read TGTGCCAGCATCGCGGGGGATCCCAAAAACATTCAGTACTTC. The encoded protein is CASIAGDPKNIQYF.

This clone was seen a single time. The CDR3 region is CASYPTGMGEKLFF. The CDR3 DNA reads TGTGCCAGTTATCCAACAGGGATGGGGGAAAAACTGTTTTTT. V usage is TRBV28 and J usage is TRBJ1-4, with D maybe TRBD1 (6 bases). The CDR3 contains 14 residues. Trimming shortened V by 9 bases and J by 8 bases, and 19 bases separated the two germline ends. Germline CDR1 reads MDHEN; CDR2 reads SYDVKM. Full variable domain (missing parts from reference TRBV28 and TRBJ1-4): DVKVTQSSRYLVKRTGEKVFLECVQDMDHENMFWYRQDPGLGLRLIYFSYDVKMKEKGDIPEGYSVSREKKERFSLILESASTNQTSMYLCASYPTGMGEKLFFGSGTQLSVL.

The V call is TRBV11-2, the J call TRBJ1-1, with unresolved D. V was clipped by 2 bases and J by 4 bases, with 20 bases between them. The CDR3 is made up of 17 amino acids. Germline CDR1 and CDR2: SGHAT and FQNNGV. CDR3 sequence (DNA): TGTGCCAGCAGCTTATTCCCTCGGGAAGAGGAGGGCACTGAAGCTTTCTTT. It yields the protein CASSLFPREEEGTEAFF.

The V and J genes are TRBV10-2 and TRBJ2-7; the match to TRBD2 covers 8 bases. The germline CDR1 and CDR2 sequences are WSHSY and SAAADI. V shed 3 bases, J shed 3 bases, and the junction held 4 bases outside the gene matches. This CDR3 is 14 amino acids long. Here the CDR3 reads CASSELAADYEQYF. CDR3 nucleotides: TGCGCCAGCAGTGAACTAGCGGCGGACTACGAGCAGTACTTC.

This clone was detected only once. The rearrangement links TRBV29-1 to TRBJ2-1; the match to TRBD2 covers 9 bases. This CDR3 is built from 13 residues. Germline CDR1 and CDR2: SQVTM and ANQGSEA. Germline trimming cut 6 bases from V and 4 bases from J; bases unmatched to any gene: 4. CDR3 region: CSVLAGRYNEQFF. The CDR3 DNA reads as TGCAGCGTCCTAGCGGGAAGATACAATGAGCAGTTCTTC.

This chain joins TRBV9 and TRBJ2-6; a possible D gene is TRBD1 (5 bases). V was cut by 0 bases and J by 3 bases, with 7 bases left in between. The CDR3 contains 15 residues. Germline lookup yields CDR1 SGDLS and CDR2 YYNGEE. CDR3 nucleotide sequence: TGTGCCAGCAGCGTAGAGGGGAATGGGGCCAACGTCCTGACTTTC. It yields the protein CASSVEGNGANVLTF.

The genes are TRBV5-4 and TRBJ2-7, with D uncertain. V lost 1 base to trimming and J lost 5 bases, with 7 bases between them. The CDR3 consists of 12 residues. Germline V gene sequence: CDR1 SGHNT, CDR2 YYREEE (reference sequence). In DNA, the CDR3 is TGTGCCAGCAGCTTGTTCACCCACGAGCAGTACTTC. This codes for CASSLFTHEQYF.

In its sample, this clone was seen once. This chain joins TRBV7-9 and TRBJ2-1, with TRBD2 matching 8 bases. This CDR3 contains 16 residues. Germline V gene data show CDR1 as SEHNR and CDR2 as FQNEAQ (reference sequence). Germline trimming cut 6 bases from V and 13 bases from J; bases unmatched to any gene: 20. This chain's CDR3 is CASRQPPGSGRPHQFF. The CDR3 nucleotides read TGTGCCAGCAGACAACCCCCCGGGAGCGGGAGACCCCACCAGTTCTTC. The entire variable domain, with the rest obtained from reference TRBV7-9 and TRBJ2-1, is as follows: DTGVSQNPRHKITKRGQNVTFRCDPISEHNRLYWYRQTLGQGPEFLTYFQNEAQLEKSRLLSDRFSAERPKGSFSTLEIQRTEQGDSAMYLCASRQPPGSGRPHQFFGPGTRLTVL.

This clone was detected only once. The J gene is TRBJ2-1, the V gene TRBV25-1, with D possibly called TRBD1 or TRBD2 (6 bases each). The germline gives CDR1 MGHDK, CDR2 SYGVNS. The CDR3 loop spans 12 amino acids. V lost 7 bases to trimming and J lost 10 bases, with 14 bases between them. The CDR3 DNA reads TGTGCCAGCACCGAGGGGGGAGACGAGCAGTTCTTC. The encoded protein is CASTEGGDEQFF. Based on the CDR3 plus reference TRBV25-1 and TRBJ2-1, the full variable domain is EADIYQTPRYLVIGTGKKITLECSQTMGHDKMYWYQQDPGMELHLIHYSYGVNSTEKGDLSSESTVSRIRTEHFPLTLESARPSHTSQYLCASTEGGDEQFFGPGTRLTVL.

The chain recombines TRBV7-2 with TRBJ1-5; no clear D. This CDR3 contains 15 residues. The V end lost 1 base, the J end lost 5 bases, and 12 bases lay between the germline ends. CDR1 and CDR2 (germline): SGHTA, FQGNSA. The CDR3 loop reads CASSLDHVDYQPQHF. CDR3 coding DNA: TGTGCCAGCAGCTTAGATCATGTGGACTATCAGCCCCAGCATTTT.

Concerning this clone itself: The same CDR3 arises from other DNA sequences in this sample as well. The chain combines TRBV9 with TRBJ1-5, with a weak D call TRBD1 (5 bases). This CDR3 has 14 amino acids. Germline V CDR1 and CDR2: SGDLS, YYNGEE. With 5 bases removed from V and 2 bases from J, the gap between germline ends came to 11 bases. The CDR3 DNA is TGTGCCAGCAGTGACGGGACCGGCAATCAGCCCCAGCATTTT. It translates to CASSDGTGNQPQHF.

The chain joins TRBV7-9 to TRBJ2-5; no reliable D call. Germline CDR1 is SEHNR and CDR2 is FQNEAQ (reference sequence). The germline V and J ends were trimmed by 5 bases and 0 bases, with 10 bases remaining between them. The CDR3 consists of 14 residues. CDR3 nucleotide sequence: TGTGCCAGCAGCCCCGCCCTGTACCAAGAGACCCAGTACTTC. It specifies CASSPALYQETQYF.

V usage is TRBV11-2 and J usage is TRBJ2-3; 9 bases map to TRBD2. Germline V gene lookup returns CDR1 SGHAT and CDR2 FQNNGV. V dropped 4 bases and J dropped 0; count of bases not matched to a gene: 11. The CDR3 sequence is 18 residues long. CDR3 sequence reads: CASSWGYITSGSTDTQYF. The CDR3 DNA reads as TGTGCCAGCAGCTGGGGGTATATTACTAGCGGGAGCACAGATACGCAGTATTTT.

The CDR3 DNA reads TGTGCCAGCAGTGACTTCATGAACACTGAAGCTTTCTTT. Protein sequence: CASSDFMNTEAFF. The chain links TRBV27 to TRBJ1-1; no firm D call. The V end was cut by 5 bases, the J end by 0 bases, with 7 bases between. Germline assignment: CDR1 MNHEY and CDR2 SMNVEV (reference sequence). The CDR3 runs 13 residues.